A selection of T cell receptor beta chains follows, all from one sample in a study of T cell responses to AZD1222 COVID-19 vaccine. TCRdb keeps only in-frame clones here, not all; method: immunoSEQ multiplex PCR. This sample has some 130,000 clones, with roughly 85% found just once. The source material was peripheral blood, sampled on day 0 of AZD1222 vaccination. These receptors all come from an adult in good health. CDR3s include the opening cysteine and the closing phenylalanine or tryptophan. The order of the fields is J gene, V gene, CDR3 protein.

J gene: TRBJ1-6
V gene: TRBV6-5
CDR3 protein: CASKRQGSDSPLHF

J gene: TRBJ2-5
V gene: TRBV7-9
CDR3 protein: CASTRGVETQYF

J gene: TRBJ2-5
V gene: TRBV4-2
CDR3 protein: CASSQAHLERDQTQYF

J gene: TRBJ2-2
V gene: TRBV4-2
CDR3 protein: CASSQEVGSTGELFF

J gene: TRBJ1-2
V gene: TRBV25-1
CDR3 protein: CASSEFGTGDYGYTF

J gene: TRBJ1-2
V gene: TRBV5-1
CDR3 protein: CASSFDGYGYTF

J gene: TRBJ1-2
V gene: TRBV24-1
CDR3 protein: CATSQQGWEGYTF

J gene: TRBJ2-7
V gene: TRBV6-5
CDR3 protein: CASSQGSGQYF

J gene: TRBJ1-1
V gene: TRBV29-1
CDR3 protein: CSVETGLNTEAFF

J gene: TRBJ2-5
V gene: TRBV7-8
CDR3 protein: CASSFKTSGRRETQYF

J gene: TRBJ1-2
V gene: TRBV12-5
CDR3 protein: CASAMGLLNGYTF

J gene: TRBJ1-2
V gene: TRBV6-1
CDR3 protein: CASSESFGYGYTF

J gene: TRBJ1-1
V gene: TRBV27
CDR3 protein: CASSTGGKGAFF

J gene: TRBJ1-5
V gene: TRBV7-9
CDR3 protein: CASSFGVRGGPQHF

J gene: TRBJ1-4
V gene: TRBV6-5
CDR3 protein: CASSPYREPNEKLFF

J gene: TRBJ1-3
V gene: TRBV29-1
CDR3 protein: CSVLQGAGNTIYF

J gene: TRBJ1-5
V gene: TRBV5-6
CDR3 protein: CASSLGSQPQHF